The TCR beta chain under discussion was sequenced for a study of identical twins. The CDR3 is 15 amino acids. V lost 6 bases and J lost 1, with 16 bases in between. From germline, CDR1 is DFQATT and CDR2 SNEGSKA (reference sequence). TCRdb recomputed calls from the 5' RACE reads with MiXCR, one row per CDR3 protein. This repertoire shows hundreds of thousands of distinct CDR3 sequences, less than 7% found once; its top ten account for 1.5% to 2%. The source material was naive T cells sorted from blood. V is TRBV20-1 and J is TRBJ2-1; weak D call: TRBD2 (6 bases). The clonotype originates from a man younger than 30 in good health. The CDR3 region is CSAQYLAKSYNEQFF. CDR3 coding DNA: TGCAGTGCACAGTATCTAGCGAAATCCTACAATGAGCAGTTCTTC.